Below, one TCR beta chain is given with its context. No clone much larger than this one lies a single base away; base qualities are absent. Library method: the immunoSEQ multiplex PCR assay. For most patients, genomic DNA was isolated using the Qiagen DNeasy Blood and Tissue Kit and was shipped frozen to Adaptive Biotechnologies for TCR sequencing. For most patients, high-throughput TCR-beta CDR3 sequencing of genomic DNA was performed by Adaptive Biotechnologies. The authors' pipeline ran thus. TCR sequencing data for around 19 patients were retrieved from Adaptive's ImmunoSEQ software; a few other patients were processed with MiXCR and VDJtools. CD4 versus CD8 sorting errors were corrected by removing sequences found in both subsets at a frequency ratio below 5:1. CDR3 nucleotide sequences shared by donor and recipient were removed because the origin of these sequences could not be assigned. At least 2-fold expansion over unstimulated cells and a minimum CFSE-low frequency of 0.002% (template counts) or 0.001% (read counts) were required for clones to be classified as alloreactive. Mappable clones were those detected in sequenced pre-transplant spleen, lymph node, or MLR CFSE-low populations of the donor or recipient. Cumulative frequency of alloreactive clones was calculated as a percentage of all sequences weighted by copy number. As stored in TCRdb, this immuneACCESS dataset retains in-frame rearrangements with V and J assigned. A fraction of the clones does not appear; measured against another copy, unresolved V genes explain less than half of the discrepancy, and the remainder lacks a known reason. That table supplies the V and J calls and clone size; D and trimming were determined from the DNA. Recorded for this sample are 21,000 or so clones; about 57% of them occurred a single time. 1% of the sample goes to the ten largest clones.

The data originate from a study of graft-versus-host responses after intestinal transplantation (dated by TCRdb to 2020 to 2023). About the full investigation: The transplants that recipients received were multivisceral, liver-intestinal, or isolated intestinal. To identify alloreactive clones, pre-transplant mixed lymphocyte reaction products were sequenced and then compared with unstimulated pre-transplant donor and recipient T cells. Donor T cell macrochimerism was defined as a peak of at least 4% donor T cells among recipient peripheral blood mononuclear cells. A cohort of fewer than 25 intestinal transplant recipients, including one retransplant, was enrolled, and a few patients lacking pretransplant specimens were excluded. Bulk TCR-beta CDR3 sequencing was used to track graft-versus-host and host-versus-graft alloreactive T cell clones in the graft, circulation and bone marrow after intestinal transplantation. All recipients received anti-thymocyte globulin induction followed by maintenance tacrolimus and steroids for around 3 years. Instead of going to the commercial service, samples from a few later patients were sequenced in-house on an Illumina MiSeq and processed with MiXCR. The full study reports these points: Patients with donor T cell macrochimerism had high GvH to HvG T cell clonal ratios in their allografts. GvH clones turned up in recipient bone marrow, with some appearing earlier in ileal mucosa or blood, a pattern consistent with an intestinal mucosal origin. Conclusions were limited by the relatively low number and heterogeneity of intestinal transplant patients. Peak levels of circulating GvH clones were associated with declines in HvG clones early after transplant.

The time point label corresponds to: cells obtained before transplantation from donor or recipient. In the mixed lymphocyte reactions, approximately 200,000 CFSE-labeled pre-transplant responders were plated with approximately 200,000 irradiated violet-dye-labeled stimulators and cultured for 5 to 7 days. After the mixed lymphocyte reaction, proliferating CD3+CD4+CFSE-low and CD3+CD8+CFSE-low responder cells were FACS-sorted on a BD Influx sorter. Trimming costs V 5 bases and J 5 bases, and their ends lie 20 bases apart. Counted from cysteine to phenylalanine, this CDR3 has 16 amino acids. Only CDR3 DNA is held: 48 bases, read in frame from base 1. The germline V gene encodes CDR1 LGHNA and CDR2 YNFKEQ.

The sequencing here drew on alloreactive CD4+ T cells from a mixed lymphocyte reaction culture, taken before intestinal transplant. The label giving this sample's cell subset or site can be read as: CFSE-low proliferating T cells sorted from roughly 6-day pre-transplant mixed lymphocyte reaction (GvH or HvG direction). The receptor comes from a human patient who received an intestinal transplant. The chain joins TRBV4-2 to TRBJ2-3, with no confident D gene call. The DNA sequence is TGTGCCAGCAGCTTACGCCCATTAACCCGCGGAGATACGCAGTATTTT. Its protein is CASSLRPLTRGDTQYF.